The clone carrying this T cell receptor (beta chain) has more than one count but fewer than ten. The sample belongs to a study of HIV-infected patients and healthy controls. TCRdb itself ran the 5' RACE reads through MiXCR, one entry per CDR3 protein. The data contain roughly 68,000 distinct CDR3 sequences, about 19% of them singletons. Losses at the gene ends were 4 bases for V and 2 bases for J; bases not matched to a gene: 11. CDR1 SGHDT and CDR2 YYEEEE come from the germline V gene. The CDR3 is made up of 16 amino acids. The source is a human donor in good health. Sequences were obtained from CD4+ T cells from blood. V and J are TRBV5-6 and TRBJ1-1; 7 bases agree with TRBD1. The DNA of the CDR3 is TGTGCCAGCAGCCACCAGACAGGGAGAATCAACACTGAAGCTTTCTTT. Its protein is CASSHQTGRINTEAFF.